This entry lists 6 T cell receptor beta chains sequenced from one sample in a study of control samples from healthy donors and cancer patients. Clones were read by immunoSEQ multiplex PCR, and TCRdb kept only the in-frame ones, dropping some. The table has under 60,000 clones, about 93% seen once. The sequenced material came from PBMCs. These receptors were collected from a woman aged 50 to 60 with head and neck cancer.

The rearrangement links TRBV2 to TRBJ1-2; D is unresolved. CDR3 length equals 12 residues. The V end was cut by 2 bases, the J end by 5 bases, with 6 bases between. Germline V gives CDR1 SNHLY, CDR2 FYNNEI. The CDR3 sequence: CASSESDYGYTF. The CDR3 bases are TGTGCCAGCAGTGAATCGGATTATGGCTACACCTTC.

The chain has TRBV25-1 and TRBJ1-3; D remains unclear. The germline V gene encodes CDR1 MGHDK and CDR2 SYGVNS. The CDR3 extends over 13 amino acids. The V and J ends lost 6 bases and 1 base respectively, with 7 bases between them. DNA of the CDR3: TGTGCCAGCAGAGATGGGTCTGGAAACACCATATATTTT. This translates into CASRDGSGNTIYF.

This chain uses TRBV13 with TRBJ1-3; D not certain. V dropped 1 base and J dropped 7 bases, with 11 bases sitting between them. In germline, CDR1 is PRHDT, CDR2 FYEKMQ (reference sequence). CDR3 size: 14 residues. The CDR3 spells CASSLADGGNTIYF. CDR3 sequence (DNA): TGTGCCAGCAGCTTAGCAGACGGCGGGAACACCATATATTTT.

The rearrangement uses TRBV6-5 and TRBJ2-5; D may match TRBD1 or TRBD2 (7 bases each). Germline V lookup: CDR1 MNHEY, CDR2 SVGAGI. The CDR3 loop spans 15 amino acids. The germline V and J ends were trimmed by 4 bases and 5 bases, with 17 bases remaining between them. CDR3 nucleotides: TGTGCCAGCAGTTCGAATACAGGGGAGGGGGAGACCCAGTACTTC. This gives the protein CASSSNTGEGETQYF.

This CDR3 is CASSTGTVPGYTF. The CDR3 coding sequence is TGTGCCAGCAGCACCGGGACAGTGCCTGGCTACACCTTC. V gene TRBV5-5 combines with J gene TRBJ1-2, with 7 positions matching TRBD1. Germline-derived CDR1 and CDR2 are SGHKS and YYEKEE (reference sequence). V lost 4 bases, J lost 7 bases, and 7 bases stayed unmatched. The CDR3 spans 13 residues.

The chain recombines TRBV28 with TRBJ1-5, with D tentatively TRBD1 (6 bases). The ends were cut back, 3 bases at V and 5 bases at J, with 11 bases in the middle. CDR3 length: 14 residues. Germline V lookup: CDR1 MDHEN, CDR2 SYDVKM. The CDR3 here is CASSLSRGYQPQHF. The CDR3 DNA is TGTGCCAGCAGTTTGAGCAGGGGATATCAGCCCCAGCATTTT.